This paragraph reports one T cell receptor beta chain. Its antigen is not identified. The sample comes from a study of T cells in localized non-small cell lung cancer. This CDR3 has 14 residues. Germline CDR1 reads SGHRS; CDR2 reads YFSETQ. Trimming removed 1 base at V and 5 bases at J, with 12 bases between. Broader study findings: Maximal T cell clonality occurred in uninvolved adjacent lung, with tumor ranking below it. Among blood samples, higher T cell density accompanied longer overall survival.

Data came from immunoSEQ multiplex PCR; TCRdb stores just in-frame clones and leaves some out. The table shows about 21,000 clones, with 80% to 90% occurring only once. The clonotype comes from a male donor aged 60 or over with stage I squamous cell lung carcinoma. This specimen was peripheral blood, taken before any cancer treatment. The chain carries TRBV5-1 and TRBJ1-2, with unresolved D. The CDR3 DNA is TGCGCCAGCAGCTTGTCTGGCTCCTTGTATGGCTACACCTTC. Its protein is CASSLSGSLYGYTF.